This TCR beta chain was found in a study of Ad26.COV2.S vaccination and SARS-CoV-2 variants. Across the study: Recipients of Ad26.COV2.S got it intramuscularly, once or twice 56 days apart.

The treatment here: some 20 received Ad26.COV2.S at low or high dose, single or two shots; roughly 5 received placebo; per-sample allocation not given. Following the first vaccine or placebo injection, samples were taken on day 63. This CDR3 spans 15 amino acids. V shed 5 bases, J shed 4 bases, and the junction held 8 bases outside the gene matches. Germline V CDR1 and CDR2: SGHTA, FQGNSA. Measured with immunoSEQ multiplex PCR; TCRdb has only the in-frame clones, and not every one. The sample shows 350,000 to 500,000 clones, roughly 90% of them seen only once. The material was peripheral blood, obtained in a trial of Ad26.COV2.S vaccine versus placebo. This chain uses TRBV7-2 with TRBJ1-5; TRBD1 matches 7 bases. This TCR derives from a person aged 18-65 years who received the Ad26.COV2.S COVID-19 vaccine or a placebo. CDR3 protein: CASSGRTGRNQPQHF. CDR3 bases: TGTGCCAGCAGCGGACGGACAGGTCGAAATCAGCCCCAGCATTTT.